The 17 T cell receptor beta chains below all came from one sample that was sequenced in a study of blood T cells in healthy people across ages. Primers used in a second PCR of about 6 to 11 cycles were a sample-barcoded 5' primer and a J-beta primer mix. TCRdb reprocessed the 5' RACE reads with MiXCR, giving one entry per CDR3 protein. The table records 1.4 million or so distinct CDR3 sequences, roughly 43% of them present only once. The sample comprised blood. These receptors were obtained from a woman aged 18-30 years in good health.

The chain combines TRBV27 with TRBJ2-1; D is undetermined. The CDR3 loop spans 12 amino acids. In germline, CDR1 is MNHEY, CDR2 SMNVEV (reference sequence). V lost 5 bases and J lost 5, with 7 bases in between. CDR3 in DNA: TGTGCCAGCAGTCAGTTCAACAATGAGCAGTTCTTC. As protein: CASSQFNNEQFF.

V gene TRBV20-1 combines with J gene TRBJ1-5, with D unresolved. CDR1 is DFQATT and CDR2 is SNEGSKA in the germline V gene (reference sequence). The V gene lost 1 base and the J gene lost 5 bases, with 9 bases spanning the gap. The CDR3 consists of 13 residues. The CDR3 region is CSARVALDQPQHF. The CDR3 coding sequence is TGCAGTGCTAGAGTAGCCTTAGATCAGCCCCAGCATTTT.

This clonotype appeared a few times. The rearrangement links TRBV7-9 to TRBJ2-5; TRBD1 might be the D (6 bases). The DNA end is a closer match to TRBJ2-7, so the J assignment may be wrong. Germline V gene lookup returns CDR1 SEHNR and CDR2 FQNEAQ (reference sequence). The CDR3 extends over 14 amino acids. DNA for the CDR3: TGTGCCAGCAGCTTAGAAACAGGGCTGTCCGAGCAGTACTTC. It specifies CASSLETGLSEQYF.

V is TRBV20-1 and J is TRBJ2-1, with 10 bases lining up with TRBD2. The CDR3 sequence is 14 residues long. Germline CDR1 and CDR2: DFQATT and SNEGSKA (reference sequence). J lost 6 bases, V lost 6 bases, and 8 bases had no gene match. CDR3 protein: CSALPSGSFNEQFF. The CDR3 DNA follows: TGCAGTGCCCTCCCTAGCGGGAGCTTCAATGAGCAGTTCTTC.

The chain links TRBV20-1 to TRBJ2-7, with 10 bases that match TRBD2. In germline, CDR1 is DFQATT, CDR2 SNEGSKA (reference sequence). Germline trimming cut 4 bases from V and 3 bases from J; bases unmatched to any gene: 12. The CDR3 sequence is 16 residues long. CDR3 loop: CSATLLAGRLRYEQYF. The DNA for the CDR3 is TGCAGTGCTACACTACTAGCGGGAAGGCTACGCTACGAGCAGTACTTC.

This clonotype was seen more than once but under ten times. V and J are TRBV4-1 and TRBJ1-1; 8 nucleotides match TRBD1. Looked up from germline, CDR1 is MGHRA and CDR2 is YSYEKL. Trimming cost V 6 bases and J 1 base; bases outside gene matches: 7. The CDR3 length is 15 residues. This CDR3 is CASRMAGGRNTEAFF. The DNA for the CDR3 is TGCGCCAGCAGGATGGCAGGGGGCAGGAACACTGAAGCTTTCTTT.

This clonotype was found a few times. The chain employs TRBV25-1 and TRBJ1-2; 7 bases match TRBD1. The CDR3 is 12 amino acids. Germline values: CDR1 MGHDK, CDR2 SYGVNS. Trimming took 1 base from V and 12 from J; bases not matched to a gene: 5. The CDR3 is CASSELTGLHTF. In DNA form, the CDR3 reads TGTGCCAGCAGTGAATTGACAGGGCTCCACACCTTC.

This clonotype was recorded a few times. The genes are TRBV6-2 or TRBV6-3 and TRBJ2-3; D tentatively reads TRBD1 or TRBD2 (7 bases each). This CDR3 spans 14 amino acids. V shed 6 bases and J shed 2 bases, with 12 bases lying between them. Germline V CDR1 and CDR2: MNHEY, SVGEGT. The CDR3 loop reads CASRPGGDTDTQYF. In DNA, the CDR3 is TGTGCCAGCAGACCAGGGGGGGACACAGATACGCAGTATTTT.

This clonotype was observed a handful of times. CDR3: CASSQPGTGFVNEQFF. The CDR3 bases are TGTGCCAGCAGCCAACCCGGGACAGGGTTCGTCAATGAGCAGTTCTTC. The V gene is TRBV4-2, the J gene TRBJ2-1; the match to TRBD1 covers 9 bases. Germline-derived CDR1 and CDR2 are LGHNA and YNFKEQ. The CDR3 totals 16 residues. The V segment lost 2 bases and the J segment 6 bases; nucleotides outside the gene matches: 8.

This clonotype was seen only a few times. This chain uses TRBV27 with TRBJ1-1; D unclear. The CDR3 is 14 residues long. V lost 3 bases and J lost 4, with 12 bases in between. Germline V lookup: CDR1 MNHEY, CDR2 SMNVEV (reference sequence). The CDR3: CASSFSSDGTEAFF. CDR3 coding DNA: TGTGCCAGCAGTTTCTCCTCGGACGGCACTGAAGCTTTCTTT.

This clonotype was detected a few times. The chain carries TRBV4-3 and TRBJ2-1; TRBD2 matches at 8 bases. Germline V gene data show CDR1 as LGHNA and CDR2 as YSLEER. J lost 1 base, V lost 4 bases, and 6 bases had no gene match. There are 16 residues in the CDR3. The CDR3 reads CASSRPGLGSYNEQFF. The CDR3 region has the DNA TGCGCCAGCAGCCGCCCGGGACTAGGGTCCTACAATGAGCAGTTCTTC.

The chain couples TRBV7-9 to TRBJ1-1, with D possibly TRBD1 on 6 matching bases. Trimming removed 1 base at V and 9 bases at J, with 9 bases between. The germline V gene encodes CDR1 SEHNR and CDR2 FQNEAQ (reference sequence). This CDR3 contains 12 residues. The CDR3 bases are TGTGCCAGCAGCTTAGTAGGGGGAAAAGCTTTCTTT. This gives the protein CASSLVGGKAFF.

This clonotype has more than one count but fewer than ten. The chain joins TRBV7-2 to TRBJ2-3; D may correspond to TRBD1 or TRBD2 (6 bases each). This CDR3 has 15 amino acids. The germline V and J ends were trimmed by 2 bases and 2 bases, with 11 bases remaining between them. Germline CDR1 is SGHTA and CDR2 is FQGNSA. CDR3: CASSLSRGATDTQYF. The DNA for the CDR3 is TGTGCCAGCAGCTTATCTAGGGGGGCCACAGATACGCAGTATTTT.

The chain is built from TRBV27 and TRBJ1-2; maybe TRBD1 (6 bases). The CDR3 is 16 residues long. V lost 0 bases and J 2 bases, leaving 13 bases between the germline ends. CDR1 MNHEY and CDR2 SMNVEV come from the germline V gene (reference sequence). This chain's CDR3 is CASSLSWGLGNYGYTF. CDR3 DNA: TGTGCCAGCAGTTTATCGTGGGGGCTCGGCAACTATGGCTACACCTTC.

This chain links TRBV15 with TRBJ1-2, with a possible D match to TRBD1 (6 bases). Germline V gene sequence: CDR1 LNHNV, CDR2 YYDKDF (reference sequence). This CDR3 region has 12 residues. V lost 4 bases, J lost 5 bases, and 8 bases lay in between. The CDR3 protein is CATSKQGYGYTF. CDR3 DNA sequence: TGTGCCACCAGCAAGCAGGGGTATGGCTACACCTTC.

The gene calls are TRBV15 and TRBJ1-5, with a tentative D call TRBD1 (5 bases). Trimming cost V 5 bases and J 3 bases, with 17 bases left between them. The CDR3 extends over 16 amino acids. From germline, CDR1 is LNHNV and CDR2 YYDKDF (reference sequence). CDR3 bases: TGTGCCACCAGCGCTCGGGACGGGGGACTCAATCAGCCCCAGCATTTT. Amino acids: CATSARDGGLNQPQHF.

The chain joins TRBV30 to TRBJ1-6, with D possibly being TRBD1 (5 bases). V lost 0 bases and J 6 bases, leaving 9 bases between the germline ends. The germline CDR1 and CDR2 sequences are GTSNPN and SVGIG (reference sequence). The CDR3 consists of 14 residues. CDR3 DNA: TGTGCCTGGAGTGTTGGTGGGGCTAATTCACCCCTCCACTTT. This sequence encodes CAWSVGGANSPLHF. The complete variable domain, with remaining parts taken from reference TRBV30 and TRBJ1-6, reads SQTIHQWPATLVQPVGSPLSLECTVEGTSNPNLYWYRQAAGRGLQLLFYSVGIGQISSEVPQNLSASRPQDRQFILSSKKLLLSDSGFYLCAWSVGGANSPLHFGNGTRLTVT.